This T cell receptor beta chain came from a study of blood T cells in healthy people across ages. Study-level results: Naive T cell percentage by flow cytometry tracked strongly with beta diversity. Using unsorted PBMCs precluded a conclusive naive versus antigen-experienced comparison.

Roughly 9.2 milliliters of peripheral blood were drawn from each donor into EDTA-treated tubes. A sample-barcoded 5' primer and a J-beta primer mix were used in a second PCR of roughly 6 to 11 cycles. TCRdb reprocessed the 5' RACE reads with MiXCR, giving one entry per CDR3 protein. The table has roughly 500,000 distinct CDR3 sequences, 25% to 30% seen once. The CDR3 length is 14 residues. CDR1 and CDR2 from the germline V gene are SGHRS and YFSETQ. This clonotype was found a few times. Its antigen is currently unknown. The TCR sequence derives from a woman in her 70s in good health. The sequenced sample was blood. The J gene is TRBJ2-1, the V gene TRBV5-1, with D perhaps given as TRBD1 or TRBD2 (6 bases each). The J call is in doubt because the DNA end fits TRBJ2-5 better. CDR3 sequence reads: CASSPLGGPETQYF. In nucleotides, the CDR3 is TGCGCCAGCAGCCCCCTTGGGGGGCCAGAGACCCAGTACTTC.